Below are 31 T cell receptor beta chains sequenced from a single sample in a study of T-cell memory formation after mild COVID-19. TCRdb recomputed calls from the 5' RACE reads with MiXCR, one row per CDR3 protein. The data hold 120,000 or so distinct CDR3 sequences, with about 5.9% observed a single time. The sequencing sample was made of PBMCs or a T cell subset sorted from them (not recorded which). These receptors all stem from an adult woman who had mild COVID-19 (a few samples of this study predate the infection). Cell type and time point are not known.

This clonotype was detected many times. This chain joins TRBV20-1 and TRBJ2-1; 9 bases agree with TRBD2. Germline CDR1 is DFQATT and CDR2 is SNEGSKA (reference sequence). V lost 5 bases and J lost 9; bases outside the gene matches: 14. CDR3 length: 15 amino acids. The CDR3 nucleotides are TGCAGTGCTCCCCGCATCGCGGGGGGGCCCGGTGAGCAGTTCTTC. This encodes CSAPRIAGGPGEQFF.

Here the CDR3 DNA reads TGTGCCAGCAGTTTGCTCCACGAGCAGTACTTC. Translating it yields CASSLLHEQYF. The chain is built from TRBV12-3 or TRBV12-4 and TRBJ2-7; D is unclear. The CDR3 consists of 11 residues. Deletions cut 3 bases from V and 5 bases from J, with 5 bases between.

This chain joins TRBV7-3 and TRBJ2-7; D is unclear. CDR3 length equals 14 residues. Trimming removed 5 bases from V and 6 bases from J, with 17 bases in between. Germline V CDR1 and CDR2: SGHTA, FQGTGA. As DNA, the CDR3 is TGTGCCAGCAGCATCCCGGGCCTACGAGCCGAGCAGTACTTC. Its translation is CASSIPGLRAEQYF.

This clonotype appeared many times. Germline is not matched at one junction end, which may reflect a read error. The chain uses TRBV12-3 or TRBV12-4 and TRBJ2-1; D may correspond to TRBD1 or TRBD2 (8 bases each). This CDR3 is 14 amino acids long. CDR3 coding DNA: TGTGCCAGCAGTGTAGCGGGACAGGAGAATGAGCAGTTCTTC. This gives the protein CASSVAGQENEQFF.

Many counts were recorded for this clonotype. The CDR3 region has the DNA TGTGCCAGCAGTTTGCGCACAGATACGCAGTATTTT. Amino acid sequence: CASSLRTDTQYF. The chain is built from TRBV28 and TRBJ2-3; D gene ambiguous. Germline CDR1 reads MDHEN; CDR2 reads SYDVKM. V was shortened by 3 bases and J by 1 base, with 2 bases between the two germline ends. CDR3 length equals 12 residues.

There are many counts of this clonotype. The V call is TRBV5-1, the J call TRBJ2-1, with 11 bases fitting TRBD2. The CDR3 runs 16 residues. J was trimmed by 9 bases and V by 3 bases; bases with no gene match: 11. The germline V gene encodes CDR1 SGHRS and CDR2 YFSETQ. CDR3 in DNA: TGCGCCAGCAGCTCCGGTTCCACTAGCGGGAGCGGTGAGCAGTTCTTC. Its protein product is CASSSGSTSGSGEQFF.

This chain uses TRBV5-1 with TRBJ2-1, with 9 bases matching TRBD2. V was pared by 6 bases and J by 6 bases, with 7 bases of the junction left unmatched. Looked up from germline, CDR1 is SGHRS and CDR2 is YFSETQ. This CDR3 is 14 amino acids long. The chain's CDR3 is CASTPGLASNEQFF. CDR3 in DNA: TGCGCCAGCACACCGGGACTAGCATCCAATGAGCAGTTCTTC.

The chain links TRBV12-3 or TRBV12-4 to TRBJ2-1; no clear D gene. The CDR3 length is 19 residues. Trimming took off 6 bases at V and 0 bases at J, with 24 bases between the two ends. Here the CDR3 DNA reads TGTGCCAGCAGCTCCTCACGAAAAAGGCGGCTCAGCTCCTACAATGAGCAGTTCTTC. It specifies CASSSSRKRRLSSYNEQFF.

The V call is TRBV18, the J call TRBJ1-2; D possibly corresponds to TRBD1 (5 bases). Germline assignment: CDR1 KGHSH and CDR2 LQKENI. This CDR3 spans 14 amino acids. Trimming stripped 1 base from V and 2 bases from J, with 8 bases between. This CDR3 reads CASSPLEGNYGYTF. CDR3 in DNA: TGTGCCAGCTCACCACTTGAGGGGAACTATGGCTACACCTTC.

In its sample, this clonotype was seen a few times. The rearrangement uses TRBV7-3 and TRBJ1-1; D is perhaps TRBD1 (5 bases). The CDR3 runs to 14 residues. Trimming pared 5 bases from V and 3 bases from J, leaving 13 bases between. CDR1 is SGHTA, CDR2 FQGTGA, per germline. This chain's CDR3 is CASSPRGGDTEAFF. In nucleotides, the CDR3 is TGTGCCAGCAGCCCTCGTGGAGGGGACACTGAAGCTTTCTTT.

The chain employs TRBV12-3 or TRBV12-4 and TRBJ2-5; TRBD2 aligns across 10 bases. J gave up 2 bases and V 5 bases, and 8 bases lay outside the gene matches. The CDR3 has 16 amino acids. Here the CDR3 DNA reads TGTGCCAGCAGTCCTCGGACTAGCGGTGGGCAAGAGACCCAGTACTTC. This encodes CASSPRTSGGQETQYF.

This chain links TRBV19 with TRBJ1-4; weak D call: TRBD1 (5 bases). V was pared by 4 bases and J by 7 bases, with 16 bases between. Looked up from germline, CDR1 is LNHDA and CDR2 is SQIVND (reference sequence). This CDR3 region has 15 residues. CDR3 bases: TGTGCCAGTAGTAAAGTAAGCAGTACAGGTGAAAAACTGTTTTTT. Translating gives CASSKVSSTGEKLFF.

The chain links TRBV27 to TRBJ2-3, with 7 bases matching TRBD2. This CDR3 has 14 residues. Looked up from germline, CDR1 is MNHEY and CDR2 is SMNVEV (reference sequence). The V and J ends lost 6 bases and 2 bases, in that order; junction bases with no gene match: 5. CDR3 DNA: TGTGCCAGCAGATTGGGGGGGTTCACAGATACGCAGTATTTT. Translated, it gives CASRLGGFTDTQYF.

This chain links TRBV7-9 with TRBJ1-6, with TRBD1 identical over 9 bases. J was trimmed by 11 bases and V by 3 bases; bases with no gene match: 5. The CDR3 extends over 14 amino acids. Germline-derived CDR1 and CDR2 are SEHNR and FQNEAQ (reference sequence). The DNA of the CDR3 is TGTGCCAGCAGCTTGGGACAGGGAAATACACCCCTCCACTTT. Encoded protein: CASSLGQGNTPLHF.

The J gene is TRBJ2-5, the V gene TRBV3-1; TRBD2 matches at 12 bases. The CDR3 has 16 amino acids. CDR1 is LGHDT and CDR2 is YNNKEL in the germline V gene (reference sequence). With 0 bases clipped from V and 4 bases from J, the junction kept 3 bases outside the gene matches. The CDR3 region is CASSQELAGGRETQYF. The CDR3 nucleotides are TGTGCCAGCAGCCAAGAACTAGCGGGAGGAAGAGAGACCCAGTACTTC.

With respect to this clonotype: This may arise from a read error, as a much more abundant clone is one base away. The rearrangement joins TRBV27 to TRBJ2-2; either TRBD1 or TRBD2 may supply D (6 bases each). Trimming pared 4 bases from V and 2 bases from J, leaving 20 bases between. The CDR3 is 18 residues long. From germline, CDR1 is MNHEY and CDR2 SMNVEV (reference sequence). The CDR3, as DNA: TGTGCCAGCAGTTCCCTGACAGGCCTAGCGCACAACACCGGGGAGCTGTTTTTT. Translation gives CASSSLTGLAHNTGELFF.

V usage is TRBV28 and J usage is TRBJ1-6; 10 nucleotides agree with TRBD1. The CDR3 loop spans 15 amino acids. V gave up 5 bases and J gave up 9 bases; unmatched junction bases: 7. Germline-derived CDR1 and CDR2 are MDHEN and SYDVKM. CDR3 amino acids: CASSSSGTGVSPLHF. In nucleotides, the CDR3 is TGTGCCAGCAGTAGCTCCGGGACAGGGGTTTCACCCCTCCACTTT.

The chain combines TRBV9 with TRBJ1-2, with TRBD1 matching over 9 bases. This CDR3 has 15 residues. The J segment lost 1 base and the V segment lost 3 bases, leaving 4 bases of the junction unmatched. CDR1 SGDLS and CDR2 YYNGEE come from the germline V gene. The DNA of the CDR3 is TGTGCCAGCAGCGCACAGGGGGCCTTTAACTATGGCTACACCTTC. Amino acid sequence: CASSAQGAFNYGYTF.

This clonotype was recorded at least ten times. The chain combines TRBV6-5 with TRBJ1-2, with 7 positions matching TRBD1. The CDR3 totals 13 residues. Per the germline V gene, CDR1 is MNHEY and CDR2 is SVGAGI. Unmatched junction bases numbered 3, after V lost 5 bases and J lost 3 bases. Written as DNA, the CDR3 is TGTGCCAGCAGTCGGGACAGCCACTATGGCTACACCTTC. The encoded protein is CASSRDSHYGYTF.

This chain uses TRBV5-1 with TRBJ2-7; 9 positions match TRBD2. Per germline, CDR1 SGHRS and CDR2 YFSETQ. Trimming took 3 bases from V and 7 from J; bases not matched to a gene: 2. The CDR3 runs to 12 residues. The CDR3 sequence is CASSSAGGEQYF. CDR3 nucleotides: TGCGCCAGCAGCTCGGCGGGAGGGGAGCAGTACTTC.

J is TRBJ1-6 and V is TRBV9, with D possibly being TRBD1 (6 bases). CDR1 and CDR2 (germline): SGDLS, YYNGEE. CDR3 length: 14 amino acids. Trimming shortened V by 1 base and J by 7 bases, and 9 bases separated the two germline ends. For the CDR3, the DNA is TGTGCCAGCAGCGTAAAGGGACACAATTCACCCCTCCACTTT. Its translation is CASSVKGHNSPLHF.

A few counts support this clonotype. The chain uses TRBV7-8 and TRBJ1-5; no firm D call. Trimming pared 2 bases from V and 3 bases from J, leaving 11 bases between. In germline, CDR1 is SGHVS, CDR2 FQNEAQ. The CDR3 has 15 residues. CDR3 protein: CASSLSQVLNQPQHF. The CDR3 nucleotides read TGTGCCAGCAGCTTATCCCAGGTCCTCAATCAGCCCCAGCATTTT.

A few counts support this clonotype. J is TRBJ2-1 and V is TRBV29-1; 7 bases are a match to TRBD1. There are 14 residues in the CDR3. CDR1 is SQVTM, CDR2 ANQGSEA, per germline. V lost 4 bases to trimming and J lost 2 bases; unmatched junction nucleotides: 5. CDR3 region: CSVVRGPTYNEQFF. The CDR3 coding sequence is TGCAGCGTTGTGAGGGGGCCCACCTACAATGAGCAGTTCTTC.

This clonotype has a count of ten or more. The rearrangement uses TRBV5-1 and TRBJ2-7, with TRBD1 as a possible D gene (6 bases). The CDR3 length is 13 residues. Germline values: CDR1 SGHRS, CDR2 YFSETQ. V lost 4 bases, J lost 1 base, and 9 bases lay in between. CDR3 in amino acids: CASSKDRSYEQYF. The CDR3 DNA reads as TGCGCCAGCAGCAAGGACAGATCCTACGAGCAGTACTTC.

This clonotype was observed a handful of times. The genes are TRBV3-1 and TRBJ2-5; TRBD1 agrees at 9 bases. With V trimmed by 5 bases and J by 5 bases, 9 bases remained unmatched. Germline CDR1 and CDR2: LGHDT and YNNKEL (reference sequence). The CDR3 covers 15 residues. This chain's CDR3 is CASSKQGARGETQYF. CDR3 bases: TGTGCCAGCAGCAAACAGGGGGCGCGAGGTGAGACCCAGTACTTC.

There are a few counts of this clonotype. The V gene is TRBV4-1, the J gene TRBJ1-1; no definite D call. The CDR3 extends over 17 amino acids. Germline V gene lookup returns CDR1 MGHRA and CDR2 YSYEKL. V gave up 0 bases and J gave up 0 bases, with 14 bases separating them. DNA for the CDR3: TGCGCCAGCAGCCAAGACTGGCAGACATACATGAACACTGAAGCTTTCTTT. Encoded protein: CASSQDWQTYMNTEAFF.

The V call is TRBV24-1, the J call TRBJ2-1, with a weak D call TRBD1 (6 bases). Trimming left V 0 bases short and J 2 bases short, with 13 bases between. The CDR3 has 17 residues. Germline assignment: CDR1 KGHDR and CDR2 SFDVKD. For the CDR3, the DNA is TGTGCCACCAGTGATTTGCCAGGGACAACCGCCTACAATGAGCAGTTCTTC. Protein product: CATSDLPGTTAYNEQFF.

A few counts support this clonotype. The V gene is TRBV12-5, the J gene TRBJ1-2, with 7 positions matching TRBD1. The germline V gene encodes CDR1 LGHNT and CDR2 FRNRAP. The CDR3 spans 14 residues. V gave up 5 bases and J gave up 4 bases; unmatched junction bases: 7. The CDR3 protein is CASGPSGQLYGYTF. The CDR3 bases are TGTGCTAGTGGTCCCTCGGGACAGCTCTATGGCTACACCTTC. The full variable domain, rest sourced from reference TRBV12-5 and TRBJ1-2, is DARVTQTPRHKVTEMGQEVTMRCQPILGHNTVFWYRQTMMQGLELLAYFRNRAPLDDSGMPKDRFSAEMPDATLATLKIQPSEPRDSAVYFCASGPSGQLYGYTFGSGTRLTVV.

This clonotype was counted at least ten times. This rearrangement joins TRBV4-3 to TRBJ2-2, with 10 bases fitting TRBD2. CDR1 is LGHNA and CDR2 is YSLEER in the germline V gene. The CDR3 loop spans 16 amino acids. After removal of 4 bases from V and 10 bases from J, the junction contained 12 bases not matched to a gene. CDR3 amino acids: CASSPNLLAGAVELFF. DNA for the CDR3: TGCGCCAGCAGCCCGAACCTGCTAGCGGGAGCTGTGGAGCTGTTTTTT.

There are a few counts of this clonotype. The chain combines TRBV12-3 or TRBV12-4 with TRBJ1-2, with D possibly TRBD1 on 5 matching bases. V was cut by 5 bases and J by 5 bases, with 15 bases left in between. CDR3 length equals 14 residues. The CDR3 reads CASSLPGRAYGYTF. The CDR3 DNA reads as TGTGCCAGCAGTCTCCCTGGCAGGGCTTATGGCTACACCTTC.

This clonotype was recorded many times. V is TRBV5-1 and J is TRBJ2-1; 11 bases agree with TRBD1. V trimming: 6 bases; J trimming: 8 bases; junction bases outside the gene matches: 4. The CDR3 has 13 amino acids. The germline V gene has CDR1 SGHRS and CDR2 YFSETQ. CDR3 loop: CASTGQGADEQFF. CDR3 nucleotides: TGCGCCAGCACCGGACAGGGGGCGGATGAGCAGTTCTTC.